This T cell receptor (beta chain) came from a study of identical twins. There are 17 residues in the CDR3. J was trimmed by 6 bases and V by 1 base; bases with no gene match: 9. Germline assignment: CDR1 LGHNA and CDR2 YSLEER. TCRdb redid the calling of the 5' RACE reads with MiXCR, one entry per CDR3 protein. The repertoire includes roughly 570,000 distinct CDR3 sequences, 9.6% of them detected once, and 2.5% to 3% sits in the top ten. This sample was also put to use in a study of yellow fever vaccine responses in identical twins.

The receptor comes from a woman between 18 and 30 years old in good health. Sequencing used PBMCs. This chain connects TRBV4-3 to TRBJ2-2, with 9 nucleotides matching TRBD2. CDR3 residues: CASSQVAGGRAAGELFF. As DNA, the CDR3 is TGCGCCAGCAGCCAAGTGGCGGGCGGGAGGGCCGCCGGGGAGCTGTTTTTT.